Listed below are T cell receptor beta chains from one sample, sequenced in a study of T-cell memory formation after mild COVID-19. MiXCR was run by TCRdb on the 5' RACE reads, yielding one entry per CDR3 protein. Altogether 65,000 to 100,000 distinct CDR3 sequences are present, 9.5% to 15% being singletons, with the ten largest covering 41%. The sequenced sample was PBMCs or a T cell subset sorted from them (not recorded which). The receptors here all came from a man between 18 and 35 years old who had mild COVID-19 (a few samples of this study predate the infection). Cell type and time point are not known. CDR3s include the opening cysteine and the closing phenylalanine or tryptophan. The order of the fields is J gene, V gene, clone size, D gene, CDR3 DNA, CDR3 protein. The D gene is left open where the match is weak. Expanded clones get a size class; other rows say once, few or many, or leave the size out.

J gene: TRBJ1-6
V gene: TRBV4-1
clone size: few
D gene: NA
CDR3 DNA: TGCGCCAGCAGCCAAGAAGCGGGGACGAATTCACCCCTCCACTTT
CDR3 protein: CASSQEAGTNSPLHF

J gene: TRBJ2-1
V gene: TRBV7-3
clone size: NA
D gene: TRBD1
CDR3 DNA: TGTGCCAGCAGCTTAGATGCGACAGGGGGAAATCTCAATGAGCAGTTCTTC
CDR3 protein: CASSLDATGGNLNEQFF

J gene: TRBJ1-2
V gene: TRBV13
clone size: few
D gene: TRBD1
CDR3 DNA: TGTGCCAGCAGCTTAGGACAGGGGAGCTACTATGGCTACACCTTC
CDR3 protein: CASSLGQGSYYGYTF

J gene: TRBJ2-5
V gene: TRBV20-1
clone size: few
D gene: NA
CDR3 DNA: TGCAGTGCTAGAGATTTTGGGGTCCAAGAGACCCAGTACTTC
CDR3 protein: CSARDFGVQETQYF

J gene: TRBJ1-1
V gene: TRBV7-6
clone size: medium-sized
D gene: NA
CDR3 DNA: TGTGCCAGCAGCCTACCCCCGACAGCGAACACTGAAGCTTTCTTT
CDR3 protein: CASSLPPTANTEAFF

J gene: TRBJ2-4
V gene: TRBV20-1
clone size: few
D gene: TRBD2
CDR3 DNA: TGCAGTGCTGGGGGGGTTTCGGCCAAAAACATTCAGTACTTC
CDR3 protein: CSAGGVSAKNIQYF

J gene: TRBJ2-3
V gene: TRBV4-1
clone size: few
D gene: TRBD1
CDR3 DNA: TGCGCCAGCAGATGGGACAGTTTAGAGGCTGATACGCAGTATTTT
CDR3 protein: CASRWDSLEADTQYF

J gene: TRBJ2-5
V gene: TRBV3-1
clone size: NA
D gene: TRBD1
CDR3 DNA: TGTGCCAGCAGCCGAGGACAGGGTGAACAAGAGACCCAGTACTTC
CDR3 protein: CASSRGQGEQETQYF

J gene: TRBJ2-7
V gene: TRBV9
clone size: NA
D gene: NA
CDR3 DNA: TGTGCCAGCAGCGTAGAGGCAGGGACGTCCTACGAGCAGTACTTC
CDR3 protein: CASSVEAGTSYEQYF

J gene: TRBJ2-5
V gene: TRBV6-1
clone size: NA
D gene: NA
CDR3 DNA: TGTGCCAGCAGTGAAGCGCTTTTACAGTACGGAGACGAGACCCAGTACTTC
CDR3 protein: CASSEALLQYGDETQYF

J gene: TRBJ2-3
V gene: TRBV6-5
clone size: NA
D gene: NA
CDR3 DNA: TGTGCCAGCAGTTACACGGGGTCGGGGGATACGCAGTATTTT
CDR3 protein: CASSYTGSGDTQYF

J gene: TRBJ2-1
V gene: TRBV12-3/TRBV12-4
clone size: few
D gene: NA
CDR3 DNA: TGTGCCAGCAGTTTAGACGGGGCGTCCAATGAGCAGTTCTTC
CDR3 protein: CASSLDGASNEQFF

J gene: TRBJ1-6
V gene: TRBV7-9
clone size: few
D gene: NA
CDR3 DNA: TGTGCCAGCAGCTTTCCCGAGACGACAGGTTATTCACCCCTCCACTTT
CDR3 protein: CASSFPETTGYSPLHF

J gene: TRBJ2-2
V gene: TRBV20-1
clone size: few
D gene: TRBD1
CDR3 DNA: TGCAGTGCTAGGGACAGGGGAATTCCCGGGGAGCTGTTTTTT
CDR3 protein: CSARDRGIPGELFF